The subject of this entry is one TCR beta chain. What it recognizes is unknown. This record comes from a study of cytomegalovirus exposure and HLA in healthy donors. As for the study in general: A prior study identified over 100 million unique TCR beta sequences from 200 million or so T cells. Across roughly 400 genotyped donors, about 81% landed in the Caucasian-associated ancestry cluster. Whole-study results and caveats: A few chains linked to CMV were shown in vitro to be specific for CMV antigens.

Nominally healthy donors were sampled, though unrecorded immune exposures were likely. Primers included in the PCR were 60 Vbeta and 13 Jbeta primers. The repertoire was sequenced with immunoSEQ multiplex PCR; TCRdb's copy has only in-frame clones and lacks some. The profile shows some 150,000 clones, more than 65% of them singletons. The CDR3 runs to 14 residues. CDR1 MNHEY and CDR2 SVGAGI come from the germline V gene. Trimming took off 5 bases at V and 3 bases at J, with 14 bases between the two ends. The chain combines TRBV6-5 with TRBJ2-7, with D possibly TRBD2 on 6 matching bases. The TCR was taken from a male donor in good health and CMV-seronegative. The sample consisted of PBMCs. The CDR3 region is CASSGGTAHYEQYF. The CDR3 nucleotides are TGTGCCAGCAGTGGGGGGACGGCCCACTACGAGCAGTACTTC.